One sample yielded the 23 T cell receptor beta chains listed below, sequenced in a study of cytomegalovirus exposure and HLA in healthy donors. Researchers ran the PCR with 60 Vbeta and 13 Jbeta primers. Sequencing was performed with immunoSEQ multiplex PCR; in TCRdb, only in-frame clones are kept and a portion is missing. The data hold approximately 97,000 clones, with around 82% observed a single time. The specimen sequenced was PBMCs. The receptors originated from a middle-aged man in good health and CMV-seropositive.

The genes are TRBV5-1 and TRBJ1-4, with a weak D call TRBD1 (5 bases). The CDR3 is 13 amino acids. Germline loops: CDR1 SGHRS, CDR2 YFSETQ. Deletions cut 8 bases from V and 8 bases from J, with 16 bases between. The CDR3 DNA sequence: TGCGCCAGTTCACGGCAGGGAAGAGAAAAACTGTTTTTT. It encodes CASSRQGREKLFF.

V usage is TRBV5-1 and J usage is TRBJ1-5; 7 bases line up with TRBD1. CDR1 SGHRS and CDR2 YFSETQ come from the germline V gene. This CDR3 has 15 amino acids. J gave up 3 bases and V 4 bases, and 7 bases lay outside the gene matches. CDR3 in amino acids: CASSAGTDVNQPQHF. DNA for the CDR3: TGCGCCAGCAGCGCAGGGACAGACGTCAATCAGCCCCAGCATTTT.

This clone was recorded once. The rearrangement joins TRBV5-1 to TRBJ1-4; unclear D gene. Germline CDR1 and CDR2: SGHRS and YFSETQ. The CDR3 runs 16 residues. V shed 0 bases and J shed 0 bases, with 9 bases lying between them. The CDR3 here is CASSLGSGATNEKLFF. As DNA, the CDR3 is TGCGCCAGCAGCTTGGGGTCAGGTGCAACTAATGAAAAACTGTTTTTT.

This clone was picked up a small number of times. V usage is TRBV18 and J usage is TRBJ2-1; possible D gene TRBD2, 5 bases. V shed 3 bases and J shed 4 bases, with 7 bases lying between them. The CDR3 is made up of 13 amino acids. Germline V gives CDR1 KGHSH, CDR2 LQKENI. The CDR3 region is CASSPAGYNEQFF. CDR3 DNA: TGTGCCAGCTCACCCGCGGGTTACAATGAGCAGTTCTTC. Full variable domain (outside the CDR3, taken from reference TRBV18 and TRBJ2-1): NAGVMQNPRHLVRRRGQEARLRCSPMKGHSHVYWYRQLPEEGLKFMVYLQKENIIDESGMPKERFSAEFPKEGPSILRIQQVVRGDSAAYFCASSPAGYNEQFFGPGTRLTVL.

In its sample, this clone was seen once. The gene calls are TRBV2 and TRBJ1-5, with a tentative D call TRBD1 (6 bases). The CDR3 contains 14 residues. CDR1 SNHLY and CDR2 FYNNEI come from the germline V gene. Trimming removed 6 bases at V and 3 bases at J, with 12 bases between. DNA of the CDR3: TGTGCCAGCAGCCCCGACAGGAACAATCAGCCCCAGCATTTT. It translates to CASSPDRNNQPQHF.

This clone occurred once. V usage is TRBV6-5 and J usage is TRBJ1-1, with D uncertain. The CDR3 totals 13 residues. Trimming stripped 6 bases from V and 4 bases from J, with 12 bases between. Germline values: CDR1 MNHEY, CDR2 SVGAGI. The CDR3 region is CASSPDGSTEAFF. The CDR3 DNA sequence: TGTGCCAGCAGCCCCGACGGGTCCACTGAAGCTTTCTTT.

The chain recombines TRBV19 with TRBJ2-3; 9 bases are shared with TRBD1. CDR1 LNHDA and CDR2 SQIVND come from the germline V gene (reference sequence). The CDR3 runs 13 residues. With V trimmed by 9 bases and J by 2 bases, 3 bases remained unmatched. CDR3 DNA sequence: TGTGCCAGCGGACAGGGGACCACAGATACGCAGTATTTT. It codes for CASGQGTTDTQYF.

The genes are TRBV30 and TRBJ2-1, with a possible D match to TRBD1 (6 bases). The V and J ends lost 2 bases and 10 bases respectively, with 9 bases between them. Germline V gene lookup returns CDR1 GTSNPN and CDR2 SVGIG (reference sequence). This CDR3 has 11 residues. The DNA of the CDR3 is TGTGCCTGGAGTAGGGGGTACGAGCAGTTCTTC. Protein sequence: CAWSRGYEQFF.

V and J are TRBV28 and TRBJ2-7, with TRBD1 matching 7 bases. V lost 6 bases, J lost 0 bases, and 5 bases stayed unmatched. Germline CDR1 and CDR2: MDHEN and SYDVKM. CDR3 length: 14 residues. In DNA, the CDR3 is TGTGCCAGCAGCCCGGGACAGCGCTCCTACGAGCAGTACTTC. Protein sequence: CASSPGQRSYEQYF.

The rearrangement joins TRBV9 to TRBJ2-2; TRBD1 matches at 9 bases. CDR3 length: 17 amino acids. The germline V gene has CDR1 SGDLS and CDR2 YYNGEE. Losses at the gene ends were 3 bases for V and 6 bases for J; bases not matched to a gene: 12. The CDR3 here is CASSDGWDRVYSGELFF. CDR3 coding DNA: TGTGCCAGCAGCGACGGCTGGGACAGGGTTTACTCCGGGGAGCTGTTTTTT. Full variable domain (outside the CDR3, taken from reference TRBV9 and TRBJ2-2): DSGVTQTPKHLITATGQRVTLRCSPRSGDLSVYWYQQSLDQGLQFLIQYYNGEERAKGNILERFSAQQFPDLHSELNLSSLELGDSALYFCASSDGWDRVYSGELFFGEGSRLTVL.

The rearrangement joins TRBV29-1 to TRBJ1-1, with TRBD1 identical over 7 bases. After removal of 7 bases from V and 4 bases from J, the junction contained 6 bases not matched to a gene. CDR1 and CDR2 (germline): SQVTM, ANQGSEA. The CDR3 covers 12 residues. The CDR3 nucleotides read TGCAGCGCCGGACAGGAGAGCACTGAAGCTTTCTTT. Translated: CSAGQESTEAFF. Using reference TRBV29-1 and TRBJ1-1 for the parts outside the CDR3, the full variable domain is SAVISQKPSRDICQRGTSLTIQCQVDSQVTMMFWYRQQPGQSLTLIATANQGSEATYESGFVIDKFPISRPNLTFSTLTVSNMSPEDSSIYLCSAGQESTEAFFGQGTRLTVV.

The chain has TRBV6-1 and TRBJ2-7; 7 bases line up with TRBD1. The J segment lost 1 base and the V segment lost 11 bases, leaving 2 bases of the junction unmatched. The V gene's germline CDR1 is MNHNS and CDR2 SASEGT. The CDR3 contains 11 residues. The CDR3 spells CAGGQSYEQYF. The CDR3 DNA reads as TGTGCCGGGGGACAGTCCTACGAGCAGTACTTC.

This clone occurred once. J is TRBJ2-1 and V is TRBV6-5; D call uncertain. The germline gives CDR1 MNHEY, CDR2 SVGAGI. The CDR3 runs to 15 residues. The V and J ends lost 4 bases and 2 bases respectively, with 12 bases between them. CDR3 nucleotides: TGTGCCAGCAGTTTAACTCTACTGGCCTACAATGAGCAGTTCTTC. This gives the protein CASSLTLLAYNEQFF.

The chain joins TRBV11-3 to TRBJ1-1; TRBD1 matches 7 bases. Trimming cost V 5 bases and J 1 base; bases outside gene matches: 10. The CDR3 is made up of 16 amino acids. Germline CDR1 is SGHNT and CDR2 is YENEEA. The CDR3 nucleotides read TGTGCCAGCAGCCCAGGGACAGAGGGCAGGAACACTGAAGCTTTCTTT. It specifies CASSPGTEGRNTEAFF.

The rearrangement joins TRBV6-6 to TRBJ1-5; 7 positions agree with TRBD1. Trimming cost V 0 bases and J 4 bases; bases outside gene matches: 6. This CDR3 has 16 amino acids. Per the germline V gene, CDR1 is MNHNY and CDR2 is SVGAGI (reference sequence). The CDR3 DNA is TGTGCCAGCAGTTACTCCAAGGGGGCCCGGAATCAGCCCCAGCATTTT. This gives the protein CASSYSKGARNQPQHF.

V gene TRBV6-6 combines with J gene TRBJ1-1, with a tentative D call TRBD1 (5 bases). The CDR3 has 15 amino acids. Germline lookup yields CDR1 MNHNY and CDR2 SVGAGI (reference sequence). V lost 0 bases and J 6 bases, leaving 14 bases between the germline ends. The CDR3 loop reads CASSYSRRGISEAFF. The CDR3 DNA sequence: TGTGCCAGCAGTTACTCGCGGAGGGGAATATCTGAAGCTTTCTTT.

This chain links TRBV6-1 with TRBJ1-1; D call uncertain. Deletions cut 7 bases from V and 3 bases from J, with 12 bases between. The germline CDR1 and CDR2 sequences are MNHNS and SASEGT. This CDR3 has 13 residues. CDR3 in DNA: TGTGCCAGCAATTACCTCCGAGACACTGAAGCTTTCTTT. It encodes CASNYLRDTEAFF.

The V gene is TRBV6-5, the J gene TRBJ1-5; D perhaps matches TRBD1 (5 bases). Trimming removed 2 bases at V and 4 bases at J, with 12 bases between. The CDR3 is 15 residues long. In germline, CDR1 is MNHEY, CDR2 SVGAGI. CDR3 sequence: CASSYAGEGNQPQHF. CDR3 DNA: TGTGCCAGCAGTTACGCGGGGGAAGGAAATCAGCCCCAGCATTTT.

This clone turned up a few times. The CDR3 spells CASSLYQEKLFF. The CDR3 coding sequence is TGTGCCAGCAGTTTATATCAGGAAAAACTGTTTTTT. The J gene is TRBJ1-4, the V gene TRBV28; D gene uncertain. CDR1 MDHEN and CDR2 SYDVKM come from the germline V gene. This CDR3 is built from 12 residues. V lost 1 base to trimming and J lost 8 bases, with 5 bases between them.

The J gene is TRBJ1-2, the V gene TRBV19, with D possibly being TRBD1 (5 bases). Germline loops: CDR1 LNHDA, CDR2 SQIVND (reference sequence). The CDR3 contains 15 residues. V was cut by 8 bases and J by 4 bases, with 20 bases left in between. The CDR3 reads CASRDDDRFVYGYTF. DNA of the CDR3: TGTGCCAGTCGAGATGATGACAGATTTGTCTATGGCTACACCTTC.

The rearrangement joins TRBV5-6 to TRBJ2-7; the match to TRBD1 covers 9 bases. The ends lost 1 base at V and 3 bases at J; junction bases unmatched: 5. The CDR3 runs 15 residues. Germline lookup yields CDR1 SGHDT and CDR2 YYEEEE. The CDR3 DNA follows: TGTGCCAGCAGCTTGACGGGACAGGGTAACTACGAGCAGTACTTC. The encoded protein is CASSLTGQGNYEQYF.

This chain connects TRBV18 to TRBJ1-4; D call uncertain. CDR1 is KGHSH and CDR2 is LQKENI in the germline V gene. There are 13 residues in the CDR3. Trimming took off 4 bases at V and 8 bases at J, with 11 bases between the two ends. Here the CDR3 reads CASSREGGEKLFF. DNA for the CDR3: TGTGCCAGCTCACGAGAGGGCGGCGAAAAACTGTTTTTT. Full variable domain (rest looked up from reference TRBV18 and TRBJ1-4): NAGVMQNPRHLVRRRGQEARLRCSPMKGHSHVYWYRQLPEEGLKFMVYLQKENIIDESGMPKERFSAEFPKEGPSILRIQQVVRGDSAAYFCASSREGGEKLFFGSGTQLSVL.

The V gene is TRBV11-2, the J gene TRBJ2-3; D perhaps matches TRBD2 (6 bases). The V gene's germline CDR1 is SGHAT and CDR2 FQNNGV. The CDR3 is made up of 14 amino acids. Trimming stripped 6 bases from V and 5 bases from J, with 15 bases between. This CDR3 reads CASSSPGERDTQYF. CDR3 sequence (DNA): TGTGCCAGCAGTTCTCCGGGAGAACGAGATACGCAGTATTTT.